The clone carrying this TCR beta chain came up a few times. This sample is drawn from a study of response to subunit inactivated influenza vaccine. TCRdb ran MiXCR on the RT-PCR reads and lists one entry per CDR3 protein. The table lists about 650,000 distinct CDR3 sequences, approximately 14% of them singletons. V dropped 4 bases and J dropped 5 bases, with 11 bases sitting between them. Per the germline V gene, CDR1 is MRHNA and CDR2 is SNTAGT. This CDR3 region has 14 residues. The chain employs TRBV6-4 and TRBJ2-2; the D is unclear. The sequence derives from a man aged 45-60 years who received an inactivated influenza vaccine. Material: PBMCs from blood, obtained 14 to 15 days before vaccination. In DNA, the CDR3 is TGTGCCAGCAGTGCCACAAAATGGACCGGGGAGCTGTTTTTT. It yields the protein CASSATKWTGELFF.